This entry concerns a single T cell receptor beta chain. Its antigen remains undetermined. Base quality data are lacking; no much larger clone is found one base away. Ophthalmopathy patients had moderately to severely active disease, Clinical Activity Score of at least 3, NOSPECS grade of at least 4, and duration under 3 months. Exclusion was applied to patients with uncontrolled infections, other autoimmune diseases, pregnancy or lactation. Diagnoses relied on clinical symptoms, serum thyroxine and TRAb, thyroid ultrasound and orbital computed tomography. PBMCs were separated from about 10 ml of fresh peripheral blood using Ficoll-Paque density gradient centrifugation. Total RNA was extracted with Trizol reagent, and quality was checked on an Agilent 2100 Bioanalyzer. The data originate from a study of T cells in Graves' hyperthyroidism and ophthalmopathy (dated by TCRdb to the late 2010s). Regarding the research as a whole: Peripheral blood samples were taken at initial diagnosis, before any treatment was given. Whether ophthalmopathy could be predicted prospectively was tested in an independent validation cohort made up of under 20 hyperthyroidism patients plus 17 patients who later progressed to ophthalmopathy. The paper describes TCR Vbeta CDR3 sequencing of fewer than 150 peripheral blood samples, made up of some 40 ophthalmopathy patients, around 78 hyperthyroidism patients and around 17 progressor patients. In addition, the study compared T-cell repertoires in thyroid tissue and in blood from five to seven Graves' hyperthyroidism patients. After blood sampling, hyperthyroidism patients were treated with methimazole at a starting dose of 30 mg daily, and ophthalmopathy patients were treated with high-dose intravenous methylprednisolone. The approximately 90 discovery patients were randomly split 7:3 into training and test sets. To identify TCR V-J signatures that set the groups apart, the researchers used a discovery cohort of more than 95 patients, made up of around 42 with Graves' ophthalmopathy and some 58 with stable Graves' hyperthyroidism.

Study-wide findings and limitations: In validation, the model predicted progression to ophthalmopathy with roughly 70% sensitivity and over 72% specificity, a median of 6.5 months before onset. Most expanded thyroid clonotypes (frequency above 0.001) were also found in blood, which suggests that blood repertoires may mirror thyroid immune responses. No statistical method was used to set the sample size in advance, and investigators knew the group allocation. A 13 V-J signature model separated ophthalmopathy from stable hyperthyroidism, with about 88% sensitivity and about 81% specificity in cross-validation and 80%/75% in testing.

Counted from cysteine to phenylalanine, this CDR3 has 13 amino acids. The kept DNA is CDR3 alone, 39 bases in frame from the first base. V loses 10 bases of germline sequence and J loses 4 bases, and the interval between the two ends is 13 bases. The TCR beta CDR3 regions were amplified from RNA transcripts. The TCR CDR3 was subjected to a first round of RT-PCR using the HTBI primer set and the Qiagen OneStep RT-PCR kit. A second multiplex PCR round built the libraries, followed by size selection and purification. Paired-end sequencing of the libraries was performed with 100 bp reads on an Illumina HiSeq2000. Turning to the authors' computational methods: SOAPnuke was used to process the raw data, throwing out any read that contained adapters or uncalled bases, had a mean Phred below 15, or lacked an exact constant-primer or identifier match. High-quality paired reads were merged with COPE v1.2.5, and unique nucleotide sequences were defined as clonotypes. Clonotypes were aligned to IMGT TRBV, TRBD and TRBJ reference segments using MiTCR v1.1. Only V-J combinations with frequency above 0.0001, covering approximately 99% of repertoires, were analysed. The TCS score was defined as the ratio of F50 (clonal expansion) to E x V (chaos), calculated using BLOSUM62-based TCRdist between CDR3 peptides within each V-J. Welch's t-statistics and random forest reduced some 510 V-J features to about 12, which were used in a naive Bayes classifier (R e1071). The raw public reads went through TCRdb reprocessing: fastp at Q25, MiXCR clone calling, in-frame beta chains kept. Rows with a matching CDR3 protein are joined into one entry that keeps the most common DNA and genes. These V and J calls are TCRdb output, not the study's own analysis. The sample has 200,000 to 250,000 distinct CDR3 sequences on record, more than 20% of them singletons. Of the sample, about a third is held by the ten largest clones.

This sequence was found in a woman aged 40 to 50 with Graves' ophthalmopathy. The sample was blood. This sequence uses TRBV12-3 or TRBV12-4 and TRBJ2-2; the D gene is unclear. The CDR3 here reads CAIKGIFTGELFF. The DNA is TGTGCCATTAAAGGGATCTTCACCGGGGAGCTGTTTTTT.